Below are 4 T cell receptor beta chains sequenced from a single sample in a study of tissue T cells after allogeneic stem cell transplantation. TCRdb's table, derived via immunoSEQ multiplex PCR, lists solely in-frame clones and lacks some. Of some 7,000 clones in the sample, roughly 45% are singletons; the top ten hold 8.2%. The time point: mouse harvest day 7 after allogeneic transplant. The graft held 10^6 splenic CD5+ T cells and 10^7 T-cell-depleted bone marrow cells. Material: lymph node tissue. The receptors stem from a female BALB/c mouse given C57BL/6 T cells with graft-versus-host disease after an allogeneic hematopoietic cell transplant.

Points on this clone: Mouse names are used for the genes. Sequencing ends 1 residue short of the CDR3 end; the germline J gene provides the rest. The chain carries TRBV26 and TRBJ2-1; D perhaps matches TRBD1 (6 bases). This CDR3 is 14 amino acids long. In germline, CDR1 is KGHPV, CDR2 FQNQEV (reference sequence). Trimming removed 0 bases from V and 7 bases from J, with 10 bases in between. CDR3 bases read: TGTGCCAGCAGTCTGTCACAGGGCCGGGCTGAGCAGTTC. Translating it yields CASSLSQGRAEQF. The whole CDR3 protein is CASSLSQGRAEQFF.

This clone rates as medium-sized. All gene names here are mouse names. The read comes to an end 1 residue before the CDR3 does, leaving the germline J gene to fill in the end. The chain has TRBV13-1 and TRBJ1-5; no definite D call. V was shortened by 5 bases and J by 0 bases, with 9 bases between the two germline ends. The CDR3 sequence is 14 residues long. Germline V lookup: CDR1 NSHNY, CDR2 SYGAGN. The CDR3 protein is CASSRSYNNQAPLF. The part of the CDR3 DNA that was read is TGTGCCAGCAGCCGGAGTTATAACAACCAGGCTCCGCTT.

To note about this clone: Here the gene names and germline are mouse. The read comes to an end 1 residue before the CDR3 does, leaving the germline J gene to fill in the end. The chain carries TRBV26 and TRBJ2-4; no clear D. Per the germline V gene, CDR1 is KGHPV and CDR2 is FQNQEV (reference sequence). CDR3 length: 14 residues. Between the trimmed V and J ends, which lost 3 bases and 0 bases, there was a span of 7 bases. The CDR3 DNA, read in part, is TGTGCCAGCAGTCTCGCCAATAGTCAAAACACCTTGTAC. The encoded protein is CASSLANSQNTLY. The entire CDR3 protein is CASSLANSQNTLYF.

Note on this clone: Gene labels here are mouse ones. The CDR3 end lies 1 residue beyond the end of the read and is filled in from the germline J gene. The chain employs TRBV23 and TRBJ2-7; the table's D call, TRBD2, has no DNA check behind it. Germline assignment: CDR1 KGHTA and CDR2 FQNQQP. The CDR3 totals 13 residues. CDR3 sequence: CSSSQSGDYEQYF. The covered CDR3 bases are TGCTCCAGCAGTCAATCTGGGGACTATGAACAGTAC.